These 9 T cell receptor beta chains were all obtained from the same sample, sequenced in a study of T cells in Graves' hyperthyroidism and ophthalmopathy. The investigators amplified TCR beta CDR3 regions from RNA transcripts. HTBI primers were employed in a first-round RT-PCR of the TCR CDR3. A single record per CDR3 protein comes from TCRdb applying MiXCR to the multiplex PCR reads. The table has nearly 600,000 distinct CDR3 sequences, more than 11% seen once; the top ten hold 5% to 7%. The sample consisted of blood. These receptors were collected from a woman younger than 45 with Graves' hyperthyroidism that later progressed to Graves' ophthalmopathy.

This clonotype has at least ten counts. The gene calls are TRBV28 and TRBJ1-5; D call uncertain. The CDR3 covers 15 residues. Trimming removed 3 bases at V and 0 bases at J, with 9 bases between. CDR1 and CDR2 from the germline V gene are MDHEN and SYDVKM. The CDR3 here is CASSLSRDSNQPQHF. As DNA, the CDR3 is TGTGCCAGCAGTTTGAGTCGTGATAGCAATCAGCCCCAGCATTTT.

This clonotype was detected many times. The chain links TRBV6-1 to TRBJ1-2; D is possibly TRBD1 (6 bases). Germline values: CDR1 MNHNS, CDR2 SASEGT. The CDR3 is 17 amino acids. Trimming took 6 bases from V and 5 from J, leaving 25 bases between them. CDR3 loop: CASRVSTGSAAQYGYTF. In DNA, the CDR3 is TGTGCCAGCAGGGTTAGCACAGGGAGCGCGGCCCAGTATGGCTACACCTTC.

The chain has TRBV7-3 and TRBJ2-1; D possibly corresponds to TRBD1 (6 bases). The CDR3 has 13 residues. Germline lookup yields CDR1 SGHTA and CDR2 FQGTGA. V was shortened by 2 bases and J by 8 bases, with 10 bases between the two germline ends. Written as DNA, the CDR3 is TGTGCCAGCAGCTTATCAGGGGTCCATGAGCAGTTCTTC. Its translation: CASSLSGVHEQFF.

The table lists this clonotype with many counts. V gene TRBV12-3 or TRBV12-4 combines with J gene TRBJ2-5; D uncertain. Between the trimmed V and J ends, which lost 6 bases and 4 bases, there was a span of 6 bases. The CDR3 sequence is 11 residues long. DNA of the CDR3: TGTGCCAGCAGGTTCGGAGAGACCCAGTACTTC. Protein product: CASRFGETQYF.

In regard to this clonotype: This may come from a read error, since a much larger clone is one base off. This chain connects TRBV24-1 to TRBJ2-2, with TRBD2 as a possible D gene (6 bases). This CDR3 is built from 14 residues. Per the germline V gene, CDR1 is KGHDR and CDR2 is SFDVKD. CDR3 protein: CATSDLLLSGGLFF. CDR3 bases: TGTGCCACCAGTGATTTGCTGCTATCCGGGGGGCTGTTTTTT.

J is TRBJ1-3 and V is TRBV6-1; D ambiguous. From germline, CDR1 is MNHNS and CDR2 SASEGT. The CDR3 runs to 13 residues. V shed 6 bases and J shed 4 bases, with 10 bases lying between them. The CDR3 loop reads CASSTHQGNTIYF. The DNA of the CDR3 is TGTGCCAGCAGCACCCATCAAGGAAACACCATATATTTT.

This clonotype was detected ten times or more. This chain uses TRBV19 with TRBJ2-7; D is unclear. CDR3 size: 14 residues. Germline CDR1 and CDR2: LNHDA and SQIVND (reference sequence). Trimming left V 3 bases short and J 2 bases short, with 11 bases between. CDR3 DNA: TGTGCCAGTAGTATCGGAGACTTGCCCTACGAGCAGTACTTC. Its protein product is CASSIGDLPYEQYF. Full variable domain (rest looked up from reference TRBV19 and TRBJ2-7): DGGITQSPKYLFRKEGQNVTLSCEQNLNHDAMYWYRQDPGQGLRLIYYSQIVNDFQKGDIAEGYSVSREKKESFPLTVTSAQKNPTAFYLCASSIGDLPYEQYFGPGTRLTVT.

This clonotype was counted at least ten times. The CDR3 protein is CSVATGRNTEAFF. The CDR3 coding sequence is TGCAGCGTCGCTACGGGACGGAACACTGAAGCTTTCTTT. V usage is TRBV29-1 and J usage is TRBJ1-1; perhaps TRBD1 as D (5 bases). This CDR3 is 13 amino acids long. With 6 bases removed from V and 1 base from J, the gap between germline ends came to 12 bases. Germline CDR1 reads SQVTM; CDR2 reads ANQGSEA.

In this sample, this clonotype turned up many times. This chain's CDR3 is CASRADATNEKLFF. In nucleotides, the CDR3 is TGTGCCAGTAGGGCGGATGCAACTAATGAAAAACTGTTTTTT. The chain carries TRBV19 and TRBJ1-4, with D uncertain. In germline, CDR1 is LNHDA, CDR2 SQIVND (reference sequence). The length of the CDR3 is 14 residues. V dropped 6 bases and J dropped 0 bases, with 8 bases sitting between them.